Included here is one TCR beta chain sequence, with context. V lost 2 bases, J lost 2 bases, and 9 bases lay in between. The CDR3 totals 15 residues. The V gene's germline CDR1 is MDHEN and CDR2 SYDVKM. The record originates from a study of T-cell reconstitution after alpha-beta-depleted transplantation in children. The library targeted TCRbeta and was prepared with unique molecular identifiers. TCRdb used MiXCR to reprocess the PCR reads, holding one entry per CDR3 protein. Among over 70,000 distinct CDR3 sequences listed, 7% to 10% were seen once. This chain links TRBV28 with TRBJ2-2; unclear D gene. The sample here was PBMCs from the stem cell graft donor, taken from the stem cell graft. This sequence originates from a human donor who donated a stem cell graft to a child with congenital amegakaryocytic thrombocytopenia. This CDR3 reads CASSLSTPNTGELFF. CDR3 in DNA: TGTGCCAGCAGTTTAAGTACACCAAACACCGGGGAGCTGTTTTTT.